This note documents a single TCR beta chain sequence. The antigen remains unidentified. A multiplex PCR was run with 60 Vbeta primers and 13 Jbeta primers. The table came from immunoSEQ multiplex PCR; TCRdb's copy has only in-frame clones and leaves some out. The sample carries 100,000 to 150,000 clones, around 78% recorded once. There are 14 residues in the CDR3. The V gene end was trimmed by 0 bases and the J gene end by 9 bases; junction bases not matched to a gene: 6. Germline CDR1 SGHKS, CDR2 YYEKEE (reference sequence). This sample was included in a study of cytomegalovirus exposure and HLA in healthy donors. Study conclusions and caveats: A previous analysis found most TCR beta V segments productive roughly 90% or roughly 30% of the time. HLA alleles were associated with 16,951 TCR beta sequences in a later analysis at 0.05 false discovery rate. It was shown in a later analysis that HLA-associated TCR beta chains were more clonally expanded than other, equally common chains. As was reported, the classifier diagnosed cytomegalovirus status with high specificity and sensitivity.

Sequencing input: PBMCs. This sequence originates from a middle-aged woman in good health and CMV-seronegative. The chain links TRBV5-5 to TRBJ2-7; 10 positions match TRBD1. The CDR3 DNA reads as TGTGCCAGCAGCTTGGAGGGACAGGGGATCGGGCAGTACTTC. Its protein product is CASSLEGQGIGQYF.